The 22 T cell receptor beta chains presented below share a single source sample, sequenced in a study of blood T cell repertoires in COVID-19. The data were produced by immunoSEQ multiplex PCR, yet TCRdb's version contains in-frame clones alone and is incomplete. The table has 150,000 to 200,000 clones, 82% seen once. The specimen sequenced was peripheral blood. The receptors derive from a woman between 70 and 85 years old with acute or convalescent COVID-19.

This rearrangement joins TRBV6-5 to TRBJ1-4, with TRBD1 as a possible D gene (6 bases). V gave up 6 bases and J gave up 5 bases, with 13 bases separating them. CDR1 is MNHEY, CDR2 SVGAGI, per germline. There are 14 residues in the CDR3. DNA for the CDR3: TGTGCCAGCAGCCAGAGGACAGAAAATGAAAAACTGTTTTTT. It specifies CASSQRTENEKLFF.

For the CDR3, the DNA is TGTGCCAGCAGTCCCCAAAACGACAGGGCCCGTGAAGCTTTCTTT. Protein sequence: CASSPQNDRAREAFF. The chain couples TRBV6-2 or TRBV6-3 to TRBJ1-1; 7 bases map to TRBD1. Trimming took 5 bases from V and 7 from J; bases not matched to a gene: 13. This CDR3 spans 15 amino acids. Per germline, CDR1 MNHEY and CDR2 SVGEGT.

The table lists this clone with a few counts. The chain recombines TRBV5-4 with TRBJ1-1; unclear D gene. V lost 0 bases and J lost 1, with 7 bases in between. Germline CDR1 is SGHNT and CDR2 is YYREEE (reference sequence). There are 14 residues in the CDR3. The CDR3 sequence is CASSLGMANTEAFF. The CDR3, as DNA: TGTGCCAGCAGCTTGGGAATGGCGAACACTGAAGCTTTCTTT.

The CDR3 DNA follows: TGTGCCAGCAGTGCCGGGTACTATGGCTACACCTTC. Its protein product is CASSAGYYGYTF. This chain joins TRBV6-4 and TRBJ1-2; D not certain. V was cut by 4 bases and J by 3 bases, with 6 bases left in between. Per germline, CDR1 MRHNA and CDR2 SNTAGT. This CDR3 comprises 12 residues.

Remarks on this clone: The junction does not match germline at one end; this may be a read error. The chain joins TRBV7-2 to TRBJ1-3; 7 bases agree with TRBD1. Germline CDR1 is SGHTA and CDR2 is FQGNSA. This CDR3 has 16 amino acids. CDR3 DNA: TGTGCCAGCACCTTAGACAGGGCCCTCTCTGGAAACACCATATATTTT. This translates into CASTLDRALSGNTIYF.

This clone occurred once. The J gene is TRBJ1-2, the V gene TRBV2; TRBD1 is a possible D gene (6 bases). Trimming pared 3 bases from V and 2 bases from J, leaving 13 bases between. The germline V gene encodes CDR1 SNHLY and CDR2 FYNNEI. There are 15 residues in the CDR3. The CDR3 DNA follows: TGTGCCAGCAGTGATTCCGGGGGGCGCAACTATGGCTACACCTTC. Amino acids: CASSDSGGRNYGYTF. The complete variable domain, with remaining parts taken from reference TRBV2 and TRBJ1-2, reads EPEVTQTPSHQVTQMGQEVILRCVPISNHLYFYWYRQILGQKVEFLVSFYNNEISEKSEIFDDQFSVERPDGSNFTLKIRSTKLEDSAMYFCASSDSGGRNYGYTFGSGTRLTVV.

CDR3 sequence: CASNSQISNQPQHF. Written as DNA, the CDR3 is TGTGCCAGCAATTCACAGATTAGCAATCAGCCCCAGCATTTT. The chain joins TRBV6-6 to TRBJ1-5; D uncertain. Germline lookup yields CDR1 MNHNY and CDR2 SVGAGI (reference sequence). V dropped 7 bases and J dropped 0 bases, with 10 bases sitting between them. The CDR3 spans 14 residues.

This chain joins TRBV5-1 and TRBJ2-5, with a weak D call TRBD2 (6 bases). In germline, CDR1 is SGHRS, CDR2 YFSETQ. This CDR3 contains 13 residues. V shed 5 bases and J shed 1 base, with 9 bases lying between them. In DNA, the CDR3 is TGCGCCAGCAGTAGGGGACTCCAAGAGACCCAGTACTTC. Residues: CASSRGLQETQYF.

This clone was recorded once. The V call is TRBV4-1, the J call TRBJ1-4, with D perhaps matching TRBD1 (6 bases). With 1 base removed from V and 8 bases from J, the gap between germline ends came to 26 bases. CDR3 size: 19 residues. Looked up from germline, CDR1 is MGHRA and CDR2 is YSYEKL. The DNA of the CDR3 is TGCGCCAGCAGCCAAGCGCGAAGAAGACCACCGGGACAACAAGAAAAACTGTTTTTT. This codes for CASSQARRRPPGQQEKLFF.

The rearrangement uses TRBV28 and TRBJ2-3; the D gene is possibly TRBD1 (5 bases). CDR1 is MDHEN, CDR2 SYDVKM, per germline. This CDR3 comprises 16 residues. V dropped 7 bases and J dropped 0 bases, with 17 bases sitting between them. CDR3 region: CASTLAGFRSTDTQYF. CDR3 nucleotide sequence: TGTGCCAGCACCTTAGCAGGGTTTCGTAGCACAGATACGCAGTATTTT.

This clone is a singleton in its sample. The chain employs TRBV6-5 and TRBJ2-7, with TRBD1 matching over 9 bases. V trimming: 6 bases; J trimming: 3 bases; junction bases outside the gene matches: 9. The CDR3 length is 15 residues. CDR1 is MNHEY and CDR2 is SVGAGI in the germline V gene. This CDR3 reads CASRKGQGMGYEQYF. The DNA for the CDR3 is TGTGCCAGCAGGAAAGGACAGGGGATGGGCTACGAGCAGTACTTC.

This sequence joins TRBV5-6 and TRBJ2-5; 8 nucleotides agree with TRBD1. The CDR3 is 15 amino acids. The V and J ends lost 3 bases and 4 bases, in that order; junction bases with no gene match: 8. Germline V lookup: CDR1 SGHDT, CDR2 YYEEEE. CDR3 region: CASSSTGDPRETQYF. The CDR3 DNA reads TGTGCCAGCAGCTCGACAGGGGACCCAAGAGAGACCCAGTACTTC.

The CDR3 spells CATSEWAGLAGRQYF. The CDR3 DNA follows: TGTGCCACCAGTGAGTGGGCGGGACTAGCGGGGAGGCAGTATTTT. This chain connects TRBV24-1 to TRBJ2-3, with 13 bases identical to TRBD2. The CDR3 sequence is 15 residues long. V lost 4 bases, J lost 11 bases, and 8 bases stayed unmatched. Germline V gene data show CDR1 as KGHDR and CDR2 as SFDVKD.

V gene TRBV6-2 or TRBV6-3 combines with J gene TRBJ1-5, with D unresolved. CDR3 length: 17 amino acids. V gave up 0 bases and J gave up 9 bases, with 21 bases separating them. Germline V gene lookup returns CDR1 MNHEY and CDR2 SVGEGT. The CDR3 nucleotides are TGTGCCAGCAGTTACTCGACTTCGCGGACGGGGTCTGGGCCCCAGCATTTT. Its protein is CASSYSTSRTGSGPQHF.

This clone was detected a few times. In nucleotides, the CDR3 is TGTGCCAGCAGTGACCAGCAGACTAGCACAGATACGCAGTATTTT. As protein: CASSDQQTSTDTQYF. This sequence joins TRBV2 and TRBJ2-3; D gene ambiguous. V lost 3 bases to trimming and J lost 0 bases, with 10 bases between them. The CDR3 has 15 residues. Germline V gene sequence: CDR1 SNHLY, CDR2 FYNNEI.

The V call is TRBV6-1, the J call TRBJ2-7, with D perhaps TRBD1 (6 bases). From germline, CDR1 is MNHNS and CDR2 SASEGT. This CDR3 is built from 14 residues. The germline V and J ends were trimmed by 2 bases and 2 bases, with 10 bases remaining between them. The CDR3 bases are TGTGCCAGCAGTGAACCGGGACAAACCTACGAGCAGTACTTC. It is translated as CASSEPGQTYEQYF.

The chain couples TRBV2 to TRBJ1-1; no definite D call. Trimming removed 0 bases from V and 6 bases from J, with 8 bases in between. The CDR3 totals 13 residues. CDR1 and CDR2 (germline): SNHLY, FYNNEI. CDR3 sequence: CASSEARRAEAFF. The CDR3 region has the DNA TGTGCCAGCAGTGAAGCGCGAAGAGCTGAAGCTTTCTTT. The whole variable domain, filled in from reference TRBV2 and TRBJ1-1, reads EPEVTQTPSHQVTQMGQEVILRCVPISNHLYFYWYRQILGQKVEFLVSFYNNEISEKSEIFDDQFSVERPDGSNFTLKIRSTKLEDSAMYFCASSEARRAEAFFGQGTRLTVV.

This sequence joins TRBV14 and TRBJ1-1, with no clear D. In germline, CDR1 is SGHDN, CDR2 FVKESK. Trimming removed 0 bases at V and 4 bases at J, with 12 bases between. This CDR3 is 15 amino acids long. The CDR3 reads CASSQDVGRGTEAFF. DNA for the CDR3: TGTGCCAGCAGCCAAGATGTCGGGCGGGGCACTGAAGCTTTCTTT.

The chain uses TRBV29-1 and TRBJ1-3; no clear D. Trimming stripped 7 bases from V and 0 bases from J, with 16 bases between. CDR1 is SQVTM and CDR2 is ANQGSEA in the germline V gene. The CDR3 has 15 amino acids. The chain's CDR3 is CSARSPPSSGNTIYF. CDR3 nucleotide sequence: TGCAGCGCCCGGTCCCCTCCTAGCTCTGGAAACACCATATATTTT.

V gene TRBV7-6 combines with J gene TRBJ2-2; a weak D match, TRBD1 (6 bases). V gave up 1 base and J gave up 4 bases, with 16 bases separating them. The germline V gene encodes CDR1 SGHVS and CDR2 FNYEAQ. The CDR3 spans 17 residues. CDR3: CASSLVGGARTTGELFF. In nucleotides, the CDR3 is TGTGCCAGCAGCTTAGTTGGGGGCGCACGGACCACCGGGGAGCTGTTTTTT.

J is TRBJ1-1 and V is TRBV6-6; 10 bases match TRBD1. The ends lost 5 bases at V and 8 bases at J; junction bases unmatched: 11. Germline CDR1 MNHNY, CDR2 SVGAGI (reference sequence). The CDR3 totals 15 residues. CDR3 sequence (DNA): TGTGCCAGCAGTACCCGGACAGGGGGGTCCCCAGAAGCTTTCTTT. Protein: CASSTRTGGSPEAFF.

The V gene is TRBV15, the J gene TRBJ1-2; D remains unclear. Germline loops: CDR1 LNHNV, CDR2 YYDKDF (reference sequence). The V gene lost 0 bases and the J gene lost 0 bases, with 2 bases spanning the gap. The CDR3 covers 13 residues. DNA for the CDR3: TGTGCCACCAGCAGAGACACTAACTATGGCTACACCTTC. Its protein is CATSRDTNYGYTF.